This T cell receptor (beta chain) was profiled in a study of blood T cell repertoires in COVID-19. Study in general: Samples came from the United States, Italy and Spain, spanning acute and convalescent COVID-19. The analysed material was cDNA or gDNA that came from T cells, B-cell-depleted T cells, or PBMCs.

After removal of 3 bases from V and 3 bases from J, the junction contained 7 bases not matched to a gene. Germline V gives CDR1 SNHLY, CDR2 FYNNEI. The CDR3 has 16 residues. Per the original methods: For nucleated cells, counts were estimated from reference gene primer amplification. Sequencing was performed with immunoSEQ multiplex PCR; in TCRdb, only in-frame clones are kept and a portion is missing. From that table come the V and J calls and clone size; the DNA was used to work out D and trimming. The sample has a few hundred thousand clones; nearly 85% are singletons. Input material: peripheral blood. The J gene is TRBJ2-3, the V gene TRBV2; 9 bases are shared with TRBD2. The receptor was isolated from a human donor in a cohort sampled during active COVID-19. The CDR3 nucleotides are TGTGCCAGCAGTGACGAACTAGCGGGTGCTACAGATACGCAGTATTTT. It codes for CASSDELAGATDTQYF.